What follows describes a single T cell receptor beta chain. Its antigen remains unidentified. Deletions cut 1 base from V and 7 bases from J, with 11 bases between. Germline CDR1 is MGHRA and CDR2 is YSYEKL. The CDR3 has 14 amino acids. The data are from a study of T-cell memory formation after mild COVID-19. TCRdb fed the 5' RACE reads into MiXCR, producing one record per CDR3 protein. The sample lists just over 400,000 distinct CDR3 sequences, more than 20% occurring once. The study, taken as a whole, reports: Clones which contracted sat mainly in CM and EM if CD4+, and in EMRA if CD8+.

The sequence came from an adult woman who had mild COVID-19 (a few samples of this study predate the infection). Cell type and time point are not known. The J gene is TRBJ1-5, the V gene TRBV4-1; D possibly corresponds to TRBD1 (5 bases). The specimen sequenced was PBMCs or a T cell subset sorted from them (not recorded which). As DNA, the CDR3 is TGCGCCAGCAGCCAAGGGACAACCGAGCAGCCCCAGCATTTT. Encoded protein: CASSQGTTEQPQHF.